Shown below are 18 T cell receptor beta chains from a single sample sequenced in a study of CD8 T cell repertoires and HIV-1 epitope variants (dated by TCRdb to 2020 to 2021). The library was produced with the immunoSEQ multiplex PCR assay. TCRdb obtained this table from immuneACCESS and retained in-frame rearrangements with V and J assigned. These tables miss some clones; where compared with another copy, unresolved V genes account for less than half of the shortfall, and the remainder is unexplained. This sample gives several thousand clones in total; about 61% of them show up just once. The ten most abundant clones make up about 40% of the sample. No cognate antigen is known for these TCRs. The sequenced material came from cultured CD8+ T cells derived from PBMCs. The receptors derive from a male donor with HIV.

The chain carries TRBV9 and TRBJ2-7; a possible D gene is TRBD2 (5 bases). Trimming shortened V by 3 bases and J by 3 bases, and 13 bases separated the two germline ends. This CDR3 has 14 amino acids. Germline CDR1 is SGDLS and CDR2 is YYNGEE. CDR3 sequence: CASSGGAAFYEQYF. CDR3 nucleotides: TGTGCCAGCAGCGGAGGAGCGGCTTTCTACGAGCAGTACTTC.

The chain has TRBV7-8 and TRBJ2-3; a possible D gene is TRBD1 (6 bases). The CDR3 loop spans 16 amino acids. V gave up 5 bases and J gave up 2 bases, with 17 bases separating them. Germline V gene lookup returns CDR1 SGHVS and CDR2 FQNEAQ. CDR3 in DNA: TGTGCCAGCAGCAAACGGGACACCGTAGTCACAGATACGCAGTATTTT. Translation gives CASSKRDTVVTDTQYF.

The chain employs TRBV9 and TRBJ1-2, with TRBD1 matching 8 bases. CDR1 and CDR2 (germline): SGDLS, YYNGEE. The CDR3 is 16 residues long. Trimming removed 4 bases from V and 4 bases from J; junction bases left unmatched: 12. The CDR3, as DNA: TGTGCCAGCAGCCCGGGAAACAGGGGGGATACCTATGGCTACACCTTC. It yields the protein CASSPGNRGDTYGYTF.

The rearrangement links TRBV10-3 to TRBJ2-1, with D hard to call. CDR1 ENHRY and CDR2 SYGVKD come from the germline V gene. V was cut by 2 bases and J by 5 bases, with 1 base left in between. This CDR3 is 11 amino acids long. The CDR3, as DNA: TGTGCCATCAGTGAGAACAATGAGCAGTTCTTC. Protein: CAISENNEQFF.

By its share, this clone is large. CDR3 protein: CSAAGTESTDTQYF. DNA for the CDR3: TGCAGCGCGGCGGGCACCGAGTCCACAGATACGCAGTATTTT. The chain is built from TRBV29-1 and TRBJ2-3, with D possibly matching TRBD2 (5 bases). V lost 7 bases and J lost 2, with 16 bases in between. This CDR3 spans 14 amino acids. Germline-derived CDR1 and CDR2 are SQVTM and ANQGSEA.

As DNA, the CDR3 is TGTGCCAGCAGTGAAGGGGGGAATGCCAAAAACATTCAGTACTTC. Amino acids: CASSEGGNAKNIQYF. The chain has TRBV6-1 and TRBJ2-4; D may match TRBD1 or TRBD2 (5 bases each). CDR3 length: 15 amino acids. V was pared by 1 base and J by 1 base, with 8 bases between. Germline CDR1 reads MNHNS; CDR2 reads SASEGT.

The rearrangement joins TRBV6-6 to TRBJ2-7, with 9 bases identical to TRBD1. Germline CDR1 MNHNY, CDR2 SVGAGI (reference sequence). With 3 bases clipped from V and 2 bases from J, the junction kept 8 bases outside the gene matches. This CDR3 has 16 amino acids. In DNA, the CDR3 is TGTGCCAGCAGTTATCTCATGGACAGGGGTACCTACGAGCAGTACTTC. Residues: CASSYLMDRGTYEQYF.

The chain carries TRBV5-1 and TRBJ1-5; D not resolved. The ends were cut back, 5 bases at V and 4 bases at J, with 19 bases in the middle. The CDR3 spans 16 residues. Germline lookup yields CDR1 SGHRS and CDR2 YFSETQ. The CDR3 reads CASSLGPRGENQPQHF. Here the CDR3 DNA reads TGCGCCAGCAGTCTAGGGCCGCGGGGTGAGAATCAGCCCCAGCATTTT.

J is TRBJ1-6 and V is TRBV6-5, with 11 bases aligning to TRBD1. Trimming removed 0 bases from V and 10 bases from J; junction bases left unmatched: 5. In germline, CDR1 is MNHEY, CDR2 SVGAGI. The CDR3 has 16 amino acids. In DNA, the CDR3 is TGTGCCAGCAGTTACTCGGCGGGGACAGGGGGATCACCCCTCCACTTT. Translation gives CASSYSAGTGGSPLHF.

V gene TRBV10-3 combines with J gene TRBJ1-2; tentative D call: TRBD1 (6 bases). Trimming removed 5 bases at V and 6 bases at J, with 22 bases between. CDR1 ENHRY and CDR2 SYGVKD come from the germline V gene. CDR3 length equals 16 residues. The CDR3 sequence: CAISPQLGEGVNGYTF. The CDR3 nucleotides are TGTGCCATCAGTCCTCAACTCGGAGAGGGGGTAAATGGCTACACCTTC.

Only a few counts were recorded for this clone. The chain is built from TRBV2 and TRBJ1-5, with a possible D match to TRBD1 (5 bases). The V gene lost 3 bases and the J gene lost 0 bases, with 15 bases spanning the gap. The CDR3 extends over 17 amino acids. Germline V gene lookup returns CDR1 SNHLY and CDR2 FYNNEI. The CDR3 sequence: CASSDSGADYSNQPQHF. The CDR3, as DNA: TGTGCCAGCAGTGATAGCGGGGCCGATTATAGCAATCAGCCCCAGCATTTT.

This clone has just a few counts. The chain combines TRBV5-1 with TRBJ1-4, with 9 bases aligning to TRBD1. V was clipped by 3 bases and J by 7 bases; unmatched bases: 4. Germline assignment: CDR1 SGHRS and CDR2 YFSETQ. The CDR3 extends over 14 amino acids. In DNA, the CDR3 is TGCGCCAGCAGCTCCGGGACAGGGCCTGAAAAACTGTTTTTT. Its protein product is CASSSGTGPEKLFF.

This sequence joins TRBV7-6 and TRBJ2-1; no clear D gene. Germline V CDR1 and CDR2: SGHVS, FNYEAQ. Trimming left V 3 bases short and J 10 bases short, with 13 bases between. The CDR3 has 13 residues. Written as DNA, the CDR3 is TGTGCCAGCAGCTTTTCCGGGCCGACGGAGCAGTTCTTC. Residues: CASSFSGPTEQFF. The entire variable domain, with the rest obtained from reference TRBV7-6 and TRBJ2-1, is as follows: GAGVSQSPRYKVTKRGQDVALRCDPISGHVSLYWYRQALGQGPEFLTYFNYEAQQDKSGLPNDRFSAERPEGSISTLTIQRTEQRDSAMYRCASSFSGPTEQFFGPGTRLTVL.

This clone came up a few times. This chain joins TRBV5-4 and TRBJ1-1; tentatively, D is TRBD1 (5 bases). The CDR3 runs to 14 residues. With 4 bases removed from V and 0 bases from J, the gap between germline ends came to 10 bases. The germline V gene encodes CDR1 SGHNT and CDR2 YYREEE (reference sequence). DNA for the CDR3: TGTGCCAGCAGCGGGGGACCGTTGAACACTGAAGCTTTCTTT. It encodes CASSGGPLNTEAFF.

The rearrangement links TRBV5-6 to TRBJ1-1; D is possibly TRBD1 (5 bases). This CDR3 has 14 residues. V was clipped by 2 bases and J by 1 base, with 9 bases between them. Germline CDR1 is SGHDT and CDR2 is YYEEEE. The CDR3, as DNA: TGTGCCAGCAGCTTTGGGACTGGGAACACTGAAGCTTTCTTT. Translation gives CASSFGTGNTEAFF. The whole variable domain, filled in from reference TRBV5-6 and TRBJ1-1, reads DAGVTQSPTHLIKTRGQQVTLRCSPKSGHDTVSWYQQALGQGPQFIFQYYEEEERQRGNFPDRFSGHQFPNYSSELNVNALLLGDSALYLCASSFGTGNTEAFFGQGTRLTVV.

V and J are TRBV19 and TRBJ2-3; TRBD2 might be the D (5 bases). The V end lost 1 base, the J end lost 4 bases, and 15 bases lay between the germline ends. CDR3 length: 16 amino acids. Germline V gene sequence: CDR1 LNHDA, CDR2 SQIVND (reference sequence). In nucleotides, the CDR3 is TGTGCCAGTAGTATAGTCCCCTCACTAGATCCAGATACGCAGTATTTT. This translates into CASSIVPSLDPDTQYF.

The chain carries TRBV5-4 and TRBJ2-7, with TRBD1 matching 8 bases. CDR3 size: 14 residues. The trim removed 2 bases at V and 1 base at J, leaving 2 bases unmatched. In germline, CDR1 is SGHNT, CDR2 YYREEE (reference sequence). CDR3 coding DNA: TGTGCCAGCAGCTTCGGACAGGGTTCCTACGAGCAGTACTTC. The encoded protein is CASSFGQGSYEQYF.

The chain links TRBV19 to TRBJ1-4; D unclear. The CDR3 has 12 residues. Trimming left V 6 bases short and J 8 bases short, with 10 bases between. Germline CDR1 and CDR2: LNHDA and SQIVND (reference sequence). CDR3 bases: TGTGCCAGTAGGGACGGCGCGGAAAAACTGTTTTTT. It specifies CASRDGAEKLFF.